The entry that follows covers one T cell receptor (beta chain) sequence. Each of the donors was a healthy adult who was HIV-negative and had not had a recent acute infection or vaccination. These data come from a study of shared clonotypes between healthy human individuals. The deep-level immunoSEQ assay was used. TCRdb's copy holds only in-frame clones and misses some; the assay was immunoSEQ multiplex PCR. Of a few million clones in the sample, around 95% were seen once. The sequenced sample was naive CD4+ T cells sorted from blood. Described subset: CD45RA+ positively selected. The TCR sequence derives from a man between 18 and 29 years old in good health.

The CDR3 sequence: CASSLAGTPGSTDTQYF. The CDR3, as DNA: TGTGCCAGCAGCTTAGCGGGGACTCCGGGGTCCACAGATACGCAGTATTTT. This chain uses TRBV7-2 with TRBJ2-3; D perhaps matches TRBD2 (6 bases). Looked up from germline, CDR1 is SGHTA and CDR2 is FQGNSA. Trimming pared 0 bases from V and 2 bases from J, leaving 15 bases between. The CDR3 is 17 amino acids.